The 31 T cell receptor beta chains given below trace back to one sample, sequenced in a study of radiation and T cells in renal cell carcinoma. TCRdb's copy holds only in-frame clones and misses some; the assay was immunoSEQ multiplex PCR. The table records 120,000 to 150,000 clones, around 88% of them present only once. Indicated time point: blood 4 weeks post-SBRT, at nephrectomy. The treatment is: 15 Gy SBRT to primary tumor, nephrectomy 4 weeks later. Sequenced here: blood, sampled from a patient whose treatment included radiotherapy and nephrectomy. These receptors all stem from a woman between 50 and 59 years old with renal cell carcinoma.

The chain uses TRBV29-1 and TRBJ2-7; D not resolved. The CDR3 totals 14 residues. From germline, CDR1 is SQVTM and CDR2 ANQGSEA. The V end lost 6 bases, the J end lost 4 bases, and 19 bases lay between the germline ends. The CDR3 sequence is CSVKLPFIGYEQYF. In DNA, the CDR3 is TGCAGCGTCAAACTCCCCTTTATTGGATACGAGCAGTACTTC.

This chain connects TRBV6-1 to TRBJ2-2; a possible D gene is TRBD2 (5 bases). The CDR3 spans 14 residues. Trimming stripped 7 bases from V and 7 bases from J, with 16 bases between. Germline loops: CDR1 MNHNS, CDR2 SASEGT. The CDR3 here is CASNVISGNGELFF. In DNA form, the CDR3 reads TGTGCCAGCAACGTCATCAGCGGTAACGGGGAGCTGTTTTTT.

Note on this clone: The same CDR3 is also encoded by other DNA sequences in this sample. V and J are TRBV5-1 and TRBJ2-1; D unresolved. The V and J ends lost 0 bases and 5 bases respectively, with 6 bases between them. The CDR3 is 13 amino acids. Germline V gene sequence: CDR1 SGHRS, CDR2 YFSETQ. Here the CDR3 reads CASSLGTDNEQFF. The CDR3, as DNA: TGCGCCAGCAGCTTGGGCACTGACAATGAGCAGTTCTTC.

The CDR3 sequence is CASSTQDRGYEQYF. Here the CDR3 DNA reads TGTGCCAGCAGTACCCAAGACAGGGGCTACGAGCAGTACTTC. V gene TRBV28 combines with J gene TRBJ2-7, with TRBD1 matching 8 bases. CDR3 size: 14 residues. Losses at the gene ends were 5 bases for V and 3 bases for J; bases not matched to a gene: 6. CDR1 is MDHEN and CDR2 is SYDVKM in the germline V gene. The full variable domain, with the rest looked up from reference TRBV28 and TRBJ2-7, is DVKVTQSSRYLVKRTGEKVFLECVQDMDHENMFWYRQDPGLGLRLIYFSYDVKMKEKGDIPEGYSVSREKKERFSLILESASTNQTSMYLCASSTQDRGYEQYFGPGTRLTVT.

The V call is TRBV4-3, the J call TRBJ1-2; D remains unclear. Germline V lookup: CDR1 LGHNA, CDR2 YSLEER. The CDR3 contains 16 residues. Between the trimmed V and J ends, which lost 4 bases and 5 bases, there was a span of 20 bases. CDR3 in amino acids: CASSLAGPFPNYGYTF. DNA of the CDR3: TGCGCCAGCAGCCTGGCAGGCCCATTTCCCAATTATGGCTACACCTTC.

The chain joins TRBV28 to TRBJ2-1, with 10 bases identical to TRBD2. With 4 bases clipped from V and 3 bases from J, the junction kept 18 bases outside the gene matches. Per germline, CDR1 MDHEN and CDR2 SYDVKM. This CDR3 spans 20 amino acids. CDR3: CASSSPPGAGGSKFYNEQFF. The CDR3 DNA reads TGTGCCAGCAGTTCCCCCCCCGGAGCGGGAGGGTCGAAATTCTACAATGAGCAGTTCTTC. Variable domain in full (rest from reference TRBV28 and TRBJ2-1): DVKVTQSSRYLVKRTGEKVFLECVQDMDHENMFWYRQDPGLGLRLIYFSYDVKMKEKGDIPEGYSVSREKKERFSLILESASTNQTSMYLCASSSPPGAGGSKFYNEQFFGPGTRLTVL.

The J gene is TRBJ2-7, the V gene TRBV7-2; possible D gene TRBD2, 6 bases. This CDR3 is 13 amino acids long. Germline V gene data show CDR1 as SGHTA and CDR2 as FQGNSA. V lost 5 bases, J lost 3 bases, and 11 bases lay in between. The CDR3 nucleotides read TGTGCCAGCAGCGAAGGGAGGTTCTACGAGCAGTACTTC. Protein sequence: CASSEGRFYEQYF.

The chain links TRBV7-8 to TRBJ2-1; 7 bases align to TRBD2. CDR1 SGHVS and CDR2 FQNEAQ come from the germline V gene. The CDR3 length is 14 residues. With 5 bases clipped from V and 6 bases from J, the junction kept 7 bases outside the gene matches. CDR3 nucleotides: TGTGCCAGCAGCGTCGGACTAGTAGTCAATGAGCAGTTCTTC. It specifies CASSVGLVVNEQFF.

The chain uses TRBV7-2 and TRBJ2-5, with D perhaps matching TRBD2 (5 bases). This CDR3 region has 13 residues. Deletions cut 2 bases from V and 6 bases from J, with 10 bases between. Germline V gene lookup returns CDR1 SGHTA and CDR2 FQGNSA. In DNA form, the CDR3 reads TGTGCCAGCAGCTTAAGGACTCCAAAGACCCAGTACTTC. It translates to CASSLRTPKTQYF.

This clone was recorded once. V gene TRBV28 combines with J gene TRBJ2-7, with D maybe TRBD1 (6 bases). The length of the CDR3 is 14 residues. V was trimmed by 4 bases and J by 3 bases, leaving 13 bases between them. The germline CDR1 and CDR2 sequences are MDHEN and SYDVKM. The CDR3: CASSSPPGVYEQYF. The CDR3 DNA reads as TGTGCCAGCAGTTCACCCCCAGGGGTCTACGAGCAGTACTTC.

V is TRBV7-2 and J is TRBJ2-5, with a weak D call TRBD1 (5 bases). CDR3 length equals 14 residues. Looked up from germline, CDR1 is SGHTA and CDR2 is FQGNSA. V lost 5 bases and J 2 bases, leaving 12 bases between the germline ends. CDR3 nucleotide sequence: TGTGCCAGCAGCCCGGTCGGACAACAAGAGACCCAGTACTTC. This codes for CASSPVGQQETQYF.

The chain links TRBV30 to TRBJ1-6, with D maybe TRBD1 (5 bases). V shed 3 bases and J shed 9 bases, with 21 bases lying between them. Germline CDR1 GTSNPN, CDR2 SVGIG (reference sequence). The CDR3 sequence is 16 residues long. The CDR3 loop is CAWRVPGRGGGSPLHF. In nucleotides, the CDR3 is TGTGCCTGGAGAGTTCCGGGGAGGGGAGGTGGTTCACCCCTCCACTTT.

The CDR3 is CAWSSEVGRETQYF. CDR3 coding DNA: TGTGCCTGGAGTTCCGAAGTCGGTAGAGAGACCCAGTACTTC. This chain joins TRBV30 and TRBJ2-5; D gene ambiguous. The CDR3 is 14 residues long. V lost 2 bases and J 4 bases, leaving 14 bases between the germline ends. The germline gives CDR1 GTSNPN, CDR2 SVGIG (reference sequence).

This chain links TRBV5-1 with TRBJ2-1, with 10 bases that match TRBD1. Germline CDR1 SGHRS, CDR2 YFSETQ. V shed 9 bases and J 5 bases; nucleotides not matched to a gene: 11. The CDR3 loop spans 15 amino acids. The DNA of the CDR3 is TGCGCCACAAACACTGGGACAGGGGCTCACAATGAGCAGTTCTTC. This sequence encodes CATNTGTGAHNEQFF. Using reference TRBV5-1 and TRBJ2-1 for the parts outside the CDR3, the full variable domain is KAGVTQTPRYLIKTRGQQVTLSCSPISGHRSVSWYQQTPGQGLQFLFEYFSETQRNKGNFPGRFSGRQFSNSRSEMNVSTLELGDSALYLCATNTGTGAHNEQFFGPGTRLTVL.

This clone came up once. The gene calls are TRBV7-2 and TRBJ2-7; the match to TRBD2 covers 7 bases. Germline assignment: CDR1 SGHTA and CDR2 FQGNSA. Trimming at V came to 4 bases and at J to 2 bases, leaving 8 bases not matched to a gene. The CDR3 is 15 amino acids. The chain's CDR3 is CASSSAGGSAYEQYF. For the CDR3, the DNA is TGTGCCAGCAGCTCGGCGGGCGGGAGTGCCTACGAGCAGTACTTC. The complete variable domain, with remaining parts taken from reference TRBV7-2 and TRBJ2-7, reads GAGVSQSPSNKVTEKGKDVELRCDPISGHTALYWYRQSLGQGLEFLIYFQGNSAPDKSGLPSDRFSAERTGGSVSTLTIQRTQQEDSAVYLCASSSAGGSAYEQYFGPGTRLTVT.

This clone was seen just once. This chain links TRBV6-6 with TRBJ2-3, with 9 bases that match TRBD1. This CDR3 comprises 14 residues. The V segment lost 5 bases and the J segment 4 bases; nucleotides outside the gene matches: 4. The germline V gene encodes CDR1 MNHNY and CDR2 SVGAGI (reference sequence). The CDR3 protein is CASSRQGVSDTQYF. The CDR3 DNA follows: TGTGCCAGCAGTAGACAGGGGGTCTCAGATACGCAGTATTTT.

This clone was counted once. The J gene is TRBJ2-1, the V gene TRBV19; unclear D gene. Trimming shortened V by 9 bases and J by 5 bases, and 20 bases separated the two germline ends. This CDR3 spans 15 amino acids. Germline loops: CDR1 LNHDA, CDR2 SQIVND (reference sequence). CDR3 in amino acids: CASLSRGDPDNEQFF. CDR3 bases: TGTGCCAGCCTATCACGCGGAGATCCGGACAATGAGCAGTTCTTC. Full variable domain (missing parts from reference TRBV19 and TRBJ2-1): DGGITQSPKYLFRKEGQNVTLSCEQNLNHDAMYWYRQDPGQGLRLIYYSQIVNDFQKGDIAEGYSVSREKKESFPLTVTSAQKNPTAFYLCASLSRGDPDNEQFFGPGTRLTVL.

The chain joins TRBV5-1 to TRBJ1-1; D is unclear. The germline V gene encodes CDR1 SGHRS and CDR2 YFSETQ. The CDR3 is made up of 13 amino acids. With 2 bases removed from V and 1 base from J, the gap between germline ends came to 6 bases. This CDR3 reads CASSFSGNTEAFF. CDR3 DNA: TGCGCCAGCAGCTTCTCTGGGAACACTGAAGCTTTCTTT.

The rearrangement uses TRBV5-1 and TRBJ2-5; D may match TRBD1 or TRBD2 (5 bases each). Germline loops: CDR1 SGHRS, CDR2 YFSETQ. Between the trimmed V and J ends, which lost 1 base and 5 bases, there was a span of 12 bases. This CDR3 region has 14 residues. CDR3 coding DNA: TGCGCCAGCAGCTTGTATCAGGGCGGGGAGACCCAGTACTTC. Its translation: CASSLYQGGETQYF. The whole variable domain, remainder taken from reference TRBV5-1 and TRBJ2-5, is KAGVTQTPRYLIKTRGQQVTLSCSPISGHRSVSWYQQTPGQGLQFLFEYFSETQRNKGNFPGRFSGRQFSNSRSEMNVSTLELGDSALYLCASSLYQGGETQYFGPGTRLLVL.

The chain combines TRBV6-5 with TRBJ2-1, with no clear D. With 2 bases removed from V and 2 bases from J, the gap between germline ends came to 4 bases. Germline V gene sequence: CDR1 MNHEY, CDR2 SVGAGI. The CDR3 loop spans 13 amino acids. CDR3 bases: TGTGCCAGCAGTTACGATACCTACAATGAGCAGTTCTTC. It codes for CASSYDTYNEQFF.

The CDR3 region has the DNA TGTGCCAGCAGAGTAAATAATTCACCCCTCCACTTT. It encodes CASRVNNSPLHF. This rearrangement joins TRBV6-5 to TRBJ1-6; D ambiguous. Between the trimmed V and J ends, which lost 6 bases and 5 bases, there was a span of 5 bases. Germline CDR1 MNHEY, CDR2 SVGAGI. CDR3 length: 12 amino acids.

V usage is TRBV5-4 and J usage is TRBJ2-5; unclear D gene. Germline CDR1 is SGHNT and CDR2 is YYREEE (reference sequence). V lost 8 bases and J 3 bases, leaving 17 bases between the germline ends. This CDR3 comprises 14 residues. As DNA, the CDR3 is TGTGCCAGTCAGCAGATAGGTCCTGAAGAGACCCAGTACTTC. Its protein is CASQQIGPEETQYF.

J is TRBJ2-1 and V is TRBV5-4; 8 bases fit TRBD2. The J segment lost 9 bases and the V segment lost 4 bases, leaving 12 bases of the junction unmatched. The CDR3 covers 15 residues. From germline, CDR1 is SGHNT and CDR2 YYREEE (reference sequence). The CDR3 DNA follows: TGTGCCAGCAGCCCTCCGGGGGGGCTAATGAGTGAGCAGTTCTTC. It specifies CASSPPGGLMSEQFF.

The chain recombines TRBV21-1 with TRBJ2-7. TRBV21-1 is classified as a pseudogene. CDR3 length equals 15 residues. CDR3 nucleotides: TGTGCCAGCAGCAAGGGTAACGGATCTCCCTACGAGCAGTACTTC. It translates to CASSKGNGSPYEQYF.

The chain employs TRBV7-2 and TRBJ1-4; D gene unclear. The germline CDR1 and CDR2 sequences are SGHTA and FQGNSA. V was clipped by 0 bases and J by 5 bases, with 10 bases between them. This CDR3 spans 15 amino acids. This chain's CDR3 is CASSLAYGQNEKLFF. The CDR3 nucleotides are TGTGCCAGCAGCTTAGCGTACGGTCAAAATGAAAAACTGTTTTTT.

The chain combines TRBV6-6 with TRBJ1-2; TRBD1 might be the D (6 bases). The CDR3 is 13 residues long. In germline, CDR1 is MNHNY, CDR2 SVGAGI (reference sequence). V lost 6 bases to trimming and J lost 6 bases, with 14 bases between them. CDR3 coding DNA: TGTGCCAGCAGAGCACAGGGTCCAAATGGCTACACCTTC. Translation: CASRAQGPNGYTF.

The V and J genes are TRBV7-9 and TRBJ1-6; perhaps TRBD1 as D (5 bases). The V gene's germline CDR1 is SEHNR and CDR2 FQNEAQ (reference sequence). The CDR3 length is 15 residues. The V and J ends lost 1 base and 10 bases respectively, with 14 bases between them. The CDR3 DNA follows: TGTGCCAGCAGCTTAGGGGGCGCTTTAGGATCACCCCTCCACTTT. Residues: CASSLGGALGSPLHF.

The rearrangement links TRBV4-2 to TRBJ2-5; D is undetermined. The CDR3 has 15 amino acids. V was clipped by 0 bases and J by 2 bases, with 10 bases between them. Germline CDR1 and CDR2: LGHNA and YNFKEQ. CDR3 loop: CASSQDRRLQETQYF. The CDR3 coding sequence is TGTGCCAGCAGCCAAGATCGGCGGTTACAAGAGACCCAGTACTTC.

CDR3 nucleotides: TGTGCCAGCAGTGAAGCGGCCGGCACAGATACGCAGTATTTT. Encoded protein: CASSEAAGTDTQYF. The V gene is TRBV6-1, the J gene TRBJ2-3; D is ambiguous. Trimming cost V 0 bases and J 1 base, with 5 bases left between them. The CDR3 is made up of 14 amino acids. Germline V gene sequence: CDR1 MNHNS, CDR2 SASEGT.

The chain is built from TRBV6-5 and TRBJ2-7; 9 bases match TRBD1. Germline trimming cut 6 bases from V and 6 bases from J; bases unmatched to any gene: 3. Germline lookup yields CDR1 MNHEY and CDR2 SVGAGI. The CDR3 is 12 residues long. The DNA for the CDR3 is TGTGCCAGCAGCCAGGACAGGGGCGAGCAGTACTTC. Translated, it gives CASSQDRGEQYF.

The V and J genes are TRBV9 and TRBJ1-4; D may be TRBD1 (6 bases). V dropped 0 bases and J dropped 8 bases, with 14 bases sitting between them. Germline V gene sequence: CDR1 SGDLS, CDR2 YYNGEE. The CDR3 sequence is 15 residues long. The CDR3 DNA follows: TGTGCCAGCAGCGTAGCTCCACAGGGAGGCGAAAAACTGTTTTTT. As protein: CASSVAPQGGEKLFF.